The rows below give T cell receptor beta chains drawn from one sample of a study of STAT5B mutations in CD4+ large granular lymphocyte leukemia. Method: immunoSEQ multiplex PCR; TCRdb's copy keeps in-frame clones and lacks some. The sample contains about 33,000 clones, around 74% of which appear only once. Sequencing was done on a sample of CD4+ T cells from blood buffy coats. Every receptor here comes from a human donor in good health. Both conserved end residues are part of each CDR3. The order of the fields is V gene, J gene, clone size, D gene, CDR3 protein, CDR3 DNA. The D gene is left open where the match is weak. The listing skips clone size in some rows; elsewhere it reads once, few, many or a size class.

>TRBV7-9|TRBJ1-1|-|TRBD1
CASSLGQGEGMNTEAFF
TGTGCCAGCAGCTTGGGACAGGGCGAGGGGATGAACACTGAAGCTTTCTTT
>TRBV10-2|TRBJ2-7|-|-
CASSGQGNEQYF
TGCGCCAGCAGTGGTCAGGGGAACGAGCAGTACTTC
>TRBV4-2|TRBJ1-4|few|-
CASSSSIVGTEEKLFF
TGTGCCAGCAGCTCTAGTATTGTCGGGACCGAAGAAAAACTGTTTTTT
>TRBV5-3|TRBJ1-2|-|TRBD1
CARSFNPLDREGIYGYTF
TGTGCCAGAAGCTTCAACCCTCTGGACAGGGAGGGGATCTATGGCTACACCTTC
>TRBV2|TRBJ2-1|once|TRBD2
CASRGLAGSYNEQFF
TGTGCCAGCAGGGGTCTAGCGGGGTCCTACAATGAGCAGTTCTTC
>TRBV7-2|TRBJ2-3|once|TRBD2
CASSYGGGLTDTQYF
TGTGCCAGCAGCTATGGCGGGGGTCTCACAGATACGCAGTATTTT
>TRBV5-5|TRBJ2-2|few|TRBD1
CASSPPTGVAGELFF
TGTGCCAGCAGCCCCCCGACAGGGGTGGCCGGGGAGCTGTTTTTT
>TRBV2|TRBJ2-1|-|TRBD2
CASSIPGTTSYNEQFF
TGTGCCAGCAGTATTCCCGGGACTACGTCCTACAATGAGCAGTTCTTC
>TRBV7-2|TRBJ1-1|few|-
CASSLTENTEAFF
TGTGCCAGCAGCTTGACAGAGAACACTGAAGCTTTCTTT
>TRBV5-3|TRBJ1-1|-|-
CARDLQGNTEAFF
TGTGCCAGAGACCTACAGGGAAACACTGAAGCTTTCTTT
>TRBV11-2|TRBJ2-7|once|-
CASSLVGQGSEQYF
TGTGCCAGCAGCTTAGTAGGCCAGGGTAGCGAGCAGTACTTC
>TRBV14|TRBJ2-2|few|TRBD1
CASSRQGTGELFF
TGTGCCAGCAGCCGACAGGGCACCGGGGAGCTGTTTTTT
>TRBV25-1|TRBJ1-1|-|-
CASSRTPNTEAFF
TGTGCCAGCAGCCGGACACCGAACACTGAAGCTTTCTTT
>TRBV4-2|TRBJ2-3|once|TRBD2
CASSHLLAGPLTDTQYF
TGTGCCAGCAGCCATCTACTAGCGGGGCCCCTCACAGATACGCAGTATTTT
>TRBV6-9|TRBJ2-1|-|-
CARGGVGRRIILEGGEQFF
TGTGCCCGCGGGGGAGTGGGACGAAGGATAATCCTCGAAGGGGGAGAGCAGTTCTTC
>TRBV29-1|TRBJ2-1|-|TRBD2
CSVEGGTSGRAGEQFF
TGCAGCGTTGAAGGAGGGACTAGCGGGAGGGCAGGTGAGCAGTTCTTC
>TRBV29-1|TRBJ1-1|-|-
CSAVAGAYGTEAFF
TGCAGCGCTGTCGCCGGGGCTTATGGCACTGAAGCTTTCTTT
>TRBV10-2|TRBJ2-5|-|-
CASSEAGQETQYF
TGCGCCAGCAGTGAGGCAGGCCAAGAGACCCAGTACTTC
>TRBV29-1|TRBJ1-1|-|-
CSVTMNLMNTEAFF
TGCAGCGTAACCATGAATTTGATGAACACTGAAGCTTTCTTT
>TRBV2|TRBJ2-7|-|TRBD2
CASSAPGLGLFEQYF
TGTGCCAGCAGTGCCCCGGGACTAGGGTTGTTCGAGCAGTACTTC
>TRBV11-3|TRBJ1-1|-|-
CASSSGRSGTEAFF
TGTGCCAGCAGCTCAGGACGGTCGGGCACTGAAGCTTTCTTT
>TRBV5-4|TRBJ2-5|-|-
CASSFQETQYF
TGTGCCAGCAGCTTCCAAGAGACCCAGTACTTC
>TRBV27|TRBJ2-2|-|-
CASRDQNTGELFF
TGTGCCAGCCGGGACCAGAACACCGGGGAGCTGTTTTTT
>TRBV10-3|TRBJ2-3|-|-
CAIRGDSRGYTQYF
TGTGCCATCCGAGGGGACTCCCGGGGGTATACGCAGTATTTT
>TRBV6-5|TRBJ2-5|-|TRBD2
CASSTGGTIETQYF
TGTGCCAGCAGCACCGGTGGGACTATAGAGACCCAGTACTTC
>TRBV11-2|TRBJ2-7|-|-
CASSSYRDEQYF
TGTGCCAGCAGCTCCTACAGGGACGAGCAGTACTTC
>TRBV2|TRBJ1-5|few|-
CASSELLVWLGGVGNQPQHF
TGTGCCAGCAGTGAACTGCTCGTGTGGTTGGGGGGGGTTGGCAATCAGCCCCAGCATTTT
>TRBV6-5|TRBJ1-3|-|-
CASSESRVGNTIYF
TGTGCCAGCAGTGAAAGCCGGGTGGGGAACACCATATATTTT
>TRBV5-3|TRBJ1-5|-|-
CARSPFAPRTPRVQHF
TGTGCCAGAAGCCCATTTGCACCCAGAACGCCCCGAGTCCAGCATTTT
>TRBV15|TRBJ1-3|-|TRBD1
CATSRAPTGTSGNTIYF
TGTGCCACCAGCAGAGCCCCGACAGGGACCTCTGGAAACACCATATATTTT
>TRBV7-9|TRBJ2-2|-|TRBD1
CASSPKLTGDTGELFF
TGTGCCAGCAGCCCTAAACTCACAGGGGACACCGGGGAGCTGTTTTTT
>TRBV6-1|TRBJ1-2|once|TRBD1
CATRTTGGWDGYTF
TGTGCCACTCGAACTACAGGGGGCTGGGATGGCTACACCTTC
>TRBV14|TRBJ2-1|-|-
CASSQIRNAEQFF
TGTGCCAGCAGCCAGATTAGGAATGCTGAGCAGTTCTTC
>TRBV6-5|TRBJ2-5|-|-
CASSYSEGTGTQYF
TGTGCCAGCAGTTACTCAGAGGGGACGGGGACCCAGTACTTC
>TRBV5-5|TRBJ1-2|few|TRBD1
CASSLEPGTGAFYGYTF
TGTGCCAGCAGCTTGGAACCCGGGACAGGGGCCTTCTATGGCTACACCTTC
>TRBV18|TRBJ1-1|few|-
CASSPVGQRMNTEAFF
TGTGCCAGCTCACCAGTCGGTCAACGAATGAACACTGAAGCTTTCTTT
>TRBV7-2|TRBJ2-7|once|TRBD2
CASSLDSLAGGLRAYEQYF
TGTGCCAGCAGCTTAGATTCGCTAGCGGGGGGCCTAAGGGCCTACGAGCAGTACTTC
>TRBV5-5|TRBJ2-1|-|-
CASSSWADEQFF
TGTGCCAGCAGCTCCTGGGCCGATGAGCAGTTCTTC
>TRBV11-3|TRBJ2-2|once|TRBD1
CASSPRTGVGTGELFF
TGTGCCAGCAGCCCCCGCACAGGGGTCGGCACCGGGGAGCTGTTTTTT
>TRBV6-5|TRBJ1-6|-|-
CASKSGTYNSPLHF
TGTGCCAGCAAGTCCGGGACATATAATTCACCCCTCCACTTT
>TRBV7-9|TRBJ2-1|-|-
CASSSRVLGNEQFF
TGTGCCAGCAGCTCTAGGGTATTAGGCAATGAGCAGTTCTTC
>TRBV7-9|TRBJ1-4|-|TRBD1
CASSRGRESTNEKLFF
TGTGCCAGCAGCAGGGGGCGGGAATCAACTAATGAAAAACTGTTTTTT